A single sample gave rise to the 4 T cell receptor beta chains below, sequenced in a study of blood T cells in healthy people across ages. Then a second PCR, running roughly 7 to 12 cycles, was carried out with a sample-barcoded 5' primer and a J-beta primer mix. Via MiXCR, TCRdb re-called the 5' RACE reads, giving one row per CDR3 protein. The data contain 1.5 million to 2 million distinct CDR3 sequences, roughly 52% of them singletons. The sequenced material came from blood. The receptors originated from a woman aged 40 to 50 in good health.

This clonotype was counted between two and nine times. The CDR3 region has the DNA TGTGCCAGCAGTCTGCAAAACAGGGAGACCCAGTACTTC. Its translation is CASSLQNRETQYF. This rearrangement joins TRBV6-2 or TRBV6-3 to TRBJ2-5; possibly TRBD1 for D (5 bases). The CDR3 is 13 residues long. V was shortened by 5 bases and J by 5 bases, with 12 bases between the two germline ends. Germline V lookup: CDR1 MNHEY, CDR2 SVGEGT.

The rearrangement joins TRBV27 to TRBJ1-1, with D possibly being TRBD1 (6 bases). The germline V and J ends were trimmed by 2 bases and 7 bases, with 14 bases remaining between them. Germline values: CDR1 MNHEY, CDR2 SMNVEV (reference sequence). This CDR3 has 14 residues. CDR3 region: CASSLARGSSEAFF. The CDR3 DNA follows: TGTGCCAGCAGTTTAGCCAGGGGAAGTAGTGAAGCTTTCTTT.

This clonotype was counted a few times. The chain has TRBV7-2 and TRBJ2-5; D perhaps matches TRBD1 (5 bases). V lost 5 bases and J lost 5, with 24 bases in between. In germline, CDR1 is SGHTA, CDR2 FQGNSA. This CDR3 has 17 amino acids. CDR3 region: CASSPRLTDPSGETQYF. CDR3 bases: TGTGCCAGCAGCCCCCGATTGACAGACCCTTCAGGGGAGACCCAGTACTTC.

The CDR3 DNA reads as TGTGCCAGCAGTTCTACCGGGACAGCTATTGGCTACACCTTC. Protein sequence: CASSSTGTAIGYTF. The gene calls are TRBV7-2 and TRBJ1-2; TRBD1 matches 7 bases. This CDR3 is built from 14 residues. Germline V gene lookup returns CDR1 SGHTA and CDR2 FQGNSA. V lost 6 bases and J lost 7; bases outside the gene matches: 11.